This T cell receptor beta chain was sequenced in a study of cytomegalovirus exposure and HLA in healthy donors. Findings and caveats of the study: Segments of the TCR beta V type were, in most cases, productive about 87% or about 30% of the time in an earlier analysis. A later analysis showed that HLA-associated TCR beta chains had undergone more clonal expansion than equally common others.

PCR amplification relied on 60 Vbeta primers (plus 13 Jbeta primers). Data came from immunoSEQ multiplex PCR; TCRdb stores just in-frame clones and leaves some out. The sample carries 200,000 to 250,000 clones, more than 60% recorded once. V lost 9 bases and J lost 4; bases outside the gene matches: 7. There are 13 residues in the CDR3. Germline CDR1 reads MRHNA; CDR2 reads SNTAGT. Concerning this clone: Its antigen is unknown.

The J gene is TRBJ2-7, the V gene TRBV6-4, with 9 bases identical to TRBD1. This sequence was found in a girl aged 2 to 10 in good health and CMV-seronegative. The sample consisted of PBMCs. The CDR3 sequence: CARRPGQGYEQYF. The CDR3 nucleotides read TGTGCCAGGAGACCGGGACAGGGATACGAGCAGTACTTC.